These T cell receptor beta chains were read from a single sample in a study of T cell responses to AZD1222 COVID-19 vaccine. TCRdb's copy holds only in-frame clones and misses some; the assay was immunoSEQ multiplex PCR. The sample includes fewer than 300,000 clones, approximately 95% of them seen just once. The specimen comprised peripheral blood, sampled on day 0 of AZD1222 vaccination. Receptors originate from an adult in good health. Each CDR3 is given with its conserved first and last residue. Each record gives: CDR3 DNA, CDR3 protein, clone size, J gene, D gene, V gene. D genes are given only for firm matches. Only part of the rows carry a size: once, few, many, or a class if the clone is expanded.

cdr3_nt: TGTGCCAGCAGTTATACTCACGGGGCGGGCTACACCTTC
cdr3_aa: CASSYTHGAGYTF
clone_size: -
j_call: TRBJ1-2
d_call: -
v_call: TRBV6-5

cdr3_nt: TGTGCCAGCAGCCCTGGGACCGCTGGAAACACCATATATTTT
cdr3_aa: CASSPGTAGNTIYF
clone_size: -
j_call: TRBJ1-3
d_call: -
v_call: TRBV3-1/TRBV3-2

cdr3_nt: TGTGCCAGCGCCGGGGCTAGCGGGAGGGCCAGAGATACGCAGTATTTT
cdr3_aa: CASAGASGRARDTQYF
clone_size: -
j_call: TRBJ2-3
d_call: TRBD2
v_call: TRBV28

cdr3_nt: TGTGCCAGCAGTTCTTTTGGGGCAGGGGGGCGAGAGACCCAGTACTTC
cdr3_aa: CASSSFGAGGRETQYF
clone_size: -
j_call: TRBJ2-5
d_call: -
v_call: TRBV28

cdr3_nt: TGCGCCAGCAGCTTACTGTCGGGGGGGCCATACAATGAGCAGTTCTTC
cdr3_aa: CASSLLSGGPYNEQFF
clone_size: -
j_call: TRBJ2-1
d_call: TRBD2
v_call: TRBV5-1

cdr3_nt: TGTGCCAGCAGCGGGGGACTTTTCTACGAGCAGTACTTC
cdr3_aa: CASSGGLFYEQYF
clone_size: once
j_call: TRBJ2-7
d_call: -
v_call: TRBV7-9

cdr3_nt: TGTGCCAGCAGACTCAGGGGAAGCTATGGCTACACCTTC
cdr3_aa: CASRLRGSYGYTF
clone_size: -
j_call: TRBJ1-2
d_call: -
v_call: TRBV28

cdr3_nt: TGTGCCAGCAGTCTGGGACTAGCGGGAGCATTTAGGGACGAGCAGTACTTC
cdr3_aa: CASSLGLAGAFRDEQYF
clone_size: few
j_call: TRBJ2-7
d_call: TRBD2
v_call: TRBV28

cdr3_nt: TGTGCCAGCTCACCCGGAACGTCGTACGAGCAGTACTTC
cdr3_aa: CASSPGTSYEQYF
clone_size: -
j_call: TRBJ2-7
d_call: -
v_call: TRBV18

cdr3_nt: TGCGCCAGCAGCCAAGAATGGGGGGCCTTTAATGAAAAACTGTTTTTT
cdr3_aa: CASSQEWGAFNEKLFF
clone_size: -
j_call: TRBJ1-4
d_call: -
v_call: TRBV4-1

cdr3_nt: TGCGCCAGCAGCTTGGATGCTGGGACAGTTCATGGCTACACCTTC
cdr3_aa: CASSLDAGTVHGYTF
clone_size: -
j_call: TRBJ1-2
d_call: TRBD1
v_call: TRBV5-1

cdr3_nt: TGTGCCAGCAGCGTAGAGGTCCGATCAGATACGCAGTATTTT
cdr3_aa: CASSVEVRSDTQYF
clone_size: -
j_call: TRBJ2-3
d_call: -
v_call: TRBV9

cdr3_nt: TGCGCCAGCAGCTTGGTGGGCGCGGGGATCACAGATACGCAGTATTTT
cdr3_aa: CASSLVGAGITDTQYF
clone_size: few
j_call: TRBJ2-3
d_call: -
v_call: TRBV5-1

cdr3_nt: TGTGCCAGCAGCTTACGGTTGAGCACAGATACGCAGTATTTT
cdr3_aa: CASSLRLSTDTQYF
clone_size: -
j_call: TRBJ2-3
d_call: -
v_call: TRBV7-9

cdr3_nt: TGTGCCAGCAGCCCACTAGGGCCTGGAAACACCATATATTTT
cdr3_aa: CASSPLGPGNTIYF
clone_size: -
j_call: TRBJ1-3
d_call: -
v_call: TRBV14

cdr3_nt: TGTGCCAGCAGCCACGGACAGGGTGCAATGCCCGGGGAGCTGTTTTTT
cdr3_aa: CASSHGQGAMPGELFF
clone_size: once
j_call: TRBJ2-2
d_call: TRBD1
v_call: TRBV11-3

cdr3_nt: TGTGCCAGCAGCTACGGACAGGACAATCAGCCCCAGCATTTT
cdr3_aa: CASSYGQDNQPQHF
clone_size: once
j_call: TRBJ1-5
d_call: TRBD1
v_call: TRBV7-9

cdr3_nt: TGCAGCGTTGAAGAGGGGACAGGGAGGCGAAAACTGTTTTTT
cdr3_aa: CSVEEGTGRRKLFF
clone_size: -
j_call: TRBJ1-4
d_call: TRBD1
v_call: TRBV29-1

cdr3_nt: TGTGCCAGCAGTCCGCGGCTCTCTGGAAACACCATATATTTT
cdr3_aa: CASSPRLSGNTIYF
clone_size: -
j_call: TRBJ1-3
d_call: -
v_call: TRBV2

cdr3_nt: TGTGCCAGCAGCACTGGAGGGGTCACTGAAGCTTTCTTT
cdr3_aa: CASSTGGVTEAFF
clone_size: -
j_call: TRBJ1-1
d_call: -
v_call: TRBV5-6

cdr3_nt: TGTGCCAGCAGTCCTAATTGGGAGGGGAGGATCAATCAGCCCCAGCATTTT
cdr3_aa: CASSPNWEGRINQPQHF
clone_size: -
j_call: TRBJ1-5
d_call: -
v_call: TRBV28

cdr3_nt: TGCGCCAGCACTTCAGATGCGGCAGAGTACAATGAGCAGTTCTTC
cdr3_aa: CASTSDAAEYNEQFF
clone_size: -
j_call: TRBJ2-1
d_call: -
v_call: TRBV5-1

cdr3_nt: TGCGCCAGCAGAAACTCGGGCGGGAAATCAGATACGCAGTATTTT
cdr3_aa: CASRNSGGKSDTQYF
clone_size: -
j_call: TRBJ2-3
d_call: -
v_call: TRBV5-1

cdr3_nt: TGTGCCAGCAGTCCCTGGGGAGCGGGAGGGCATGAGCAGTTCTTC
cdr3_aa: CASSPWGAGGHEQFF
clone_size: -
j_call: TRBJ2-1
d_call: TRBD2
v_call: TRBV6-5

cdr3_nt: TGTGCCAGCAGTGGAGAGTCAGGGCAGCCCCAGCATTTT
cdr3_aa: CASSGESGQPQHF
clone_size: few
j_call: TRBJ1-5
d_call: -
v_call: TRBV2

cdr3_nt: TGCAGTGCTAACAGGAACACTGAAGCTTTCTTT
cdr3_aa: CSANRNTEAFF
clone_size: -
j_call: TRBJ1-1
d_call: -
v_call: TRBV20-1

cdr3_nt: TGTGCCAGCAGTGAAGCGTGGAGCAATGAGCAGTTCTTC
cdr3_aa: CASSEAWSNEQFF
clone_size: -
j_call: TRBJ2-1
d_call: -
v_call: TRBV2

cdr3_nt: TGTGCCAGCAGACGATCAGGGAACACCGGGGAGCTGTTTTTT
cdr3_aa: CASRRSGNTGELFF
clone_size: -
j_call: TRBJ2-2
d_call: -
v_call: TRBV7-2

cdr3_nt: TGTGCCAGCAGCACCAGGGGACTAGCGGGAGTAGGAGGGAATGAGCAGTTCTTC
cdr3_aa: CASSTRGLAGVGGNEQFF
clone_size: -
j_call: TRBJ2-1
d_call: TRBD2
v_call: TRBV9

cdr3_nt: TGTGCCAGCAGTATTGGGACCGACGGGGAGCTGTTTTTT
cdr3_aa: CASSIGTDGELFF
clone_size: -
j_call: TRBJ2-2
d_call: -
v_call: TRBV28

cdr3_nt: TGTGCCAGTGCTCAGGGAGGAGGTAGCAATCAGCCCCAGCATTTT
cdr3_aa: CASAQGGGSNQPQHF
clone_size: -
j_call: TRBJ1-5
d_call: -
v_call: TRBV19

cdr3_nt: TGCGCCAGCAGCGACTTCACAGATACGCAGTATTTT
cdr3_aa: CASSDFTDTQYF
clone_size: -
j_call: TRBJ2-3
d_call: -
v_call: TRBV5-1

cdr3_nt: TGTGCCAGTAGTATAGGAGTGGGACAGACCTACGAGCAGTACTTC
cdr3_aa: CASSIGVGQTYEQYF
clone_size: -
j_call: TRBJ2-7
d_call: TRBD1
v_call: TRBV19

cdr3_nt: TGTGCCAGCACCGGCTCTCCCGGCTATGGCTACACCTTC
cdr3_aa: CASTGSPGYGYTF
clone_size: -
j_call: TRBJ1-2
d_call: -
v_call: TRBV28

cdr3_nt: TGTGCCAGCAGTTACTCGACGGCCCCAACACGGGCTTTCTTT
cdr3_aa: CASSYSTAPTRAFF
clone_size: -
j_call: TRBJ1-1
d_call: -
v_call: TRBV6-5

cdr3_nt: TGTGCCAGCAGTGAAGGCAGGGGCGAGACCCAGTACTTC
cdr3_aa: CASSEGRGETQYF
clone_size: -
j_call: TRBJ2-5
d_call: -
v_call: TRBV2

cdr3_nt: TGCGCCAGCAGCCAAGAGGACAGGGGGTTTCCAGATACGCAGTATTTT
cdr3_aa: CASSQEDRGFPDTQYF
clone_size: once
j_call: TRBJ2-3
d_call: TRBD1
v_call: TRBV4-3

cdr3_nt: TGTGCCATCGAGGGGGCGGCTGAAGCTTTCTTT
cdr3_aa: CAIEGAAEAFF
clone_size: -
j_call: TRBJ1-1
d_call: TRBD1
v_call: TRBV7-9

cdr3_nt: TGTGCCAGCTCACCAAGACTAGCGGGAGGTACAGATACGCAGTATTTT
cdr3_aa: CASSPRLAGGTDTQYF
clone_size: -
j_call: TRBJ2-3
d_call: TRBD2
v_call: TRBV18

cdr3_nt: TGCGCCAGCAGCTTGTCGGAGACAGAGAGCTCCTATAATTCACCCCTCCACTTT
cdr3_aa: CASSLSETESSYNSPLHF
clone_size: -
j_call: TRBJ1-6
d_call: -
v_call: TRBV5-1

cdr3_nt: TGTGCCAGCAGTCCCTCAATCGGGGGGCTCGACTATGGCTACACCTTC
cdr3_aa: CASSPSIGGLDYGYTF
clone_size: -
j_call: TRBJ1-2
d_call: -
v_call: TRBV3-1/TRBV3-2

cdr3_nt: TGTGCCAGCAGCTTTGGGTGGGGGAGTAATGAAGCTTTCTTT
cdr3_aa: CASSFGWGSNEAFF
clone_size: -
j_call: TRBJ1-1
d_call: -
v_call: TRBV5-6

cdr3_nt: TGTGCCAGCAGTATAGCTGCCCCGGGGGATACGCAGTATTTT
cdr3_aa: CASSIAAPGDTQYF
clone_size: -
j_call: TRBJ2-3
d_call: -
v_call: TRBV6-5

cdr3_nt: TGTGCCAGCAGACCAGGGACAGGGGGACTCGAGCAGTACTTC
cdr3_aa: CASRPGTGGLEQYF
clone_size: -
j_call: TRBJ2-7
d_call: TRBD1
v_call: TRBV7-9

cdr3_nt: TGTGCCAGCACACTTCACAGGGCCAGCGAGCAGTACTTC
cdr3_aa: CASTLHRASEQYF
clone_size: -
j_call: TRBJ2-7
d_call: -
v_call: TRBV28

cdr3_nt: TGTGCCAGCTCTGAATGGGGTCCCTCGCCCCAGCATTTT
cdr3_aa: CASSEWGPSPQHF
clone_size: -
j_call: TRBJ1-5
d_call: -
v_call: TRBV6-5